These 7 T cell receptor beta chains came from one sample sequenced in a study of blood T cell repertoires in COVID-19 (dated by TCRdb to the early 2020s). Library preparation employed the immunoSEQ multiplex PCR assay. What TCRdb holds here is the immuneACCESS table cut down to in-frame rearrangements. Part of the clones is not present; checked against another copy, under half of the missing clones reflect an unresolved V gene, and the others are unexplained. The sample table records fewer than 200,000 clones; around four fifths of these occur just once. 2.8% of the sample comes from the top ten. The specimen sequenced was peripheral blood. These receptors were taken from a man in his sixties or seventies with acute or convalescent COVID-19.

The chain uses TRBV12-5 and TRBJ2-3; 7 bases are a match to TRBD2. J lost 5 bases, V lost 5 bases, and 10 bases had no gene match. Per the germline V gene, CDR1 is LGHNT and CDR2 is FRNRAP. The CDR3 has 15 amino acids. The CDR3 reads CASGPLGGTGDTQYF. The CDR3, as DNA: TGTGCTAGTGGTCCCCTGGGGGGGACGGGAGATACGCAGTATTTT.

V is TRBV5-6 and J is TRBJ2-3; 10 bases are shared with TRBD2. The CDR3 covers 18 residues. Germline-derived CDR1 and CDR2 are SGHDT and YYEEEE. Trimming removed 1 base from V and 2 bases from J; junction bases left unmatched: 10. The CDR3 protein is CASSLPKGLAKNTDTQYF. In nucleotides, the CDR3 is TGTGCCAGCAGCTTGCCGAAGGGACTAGCGAAAAACACAGATACGCAGTATTTT.

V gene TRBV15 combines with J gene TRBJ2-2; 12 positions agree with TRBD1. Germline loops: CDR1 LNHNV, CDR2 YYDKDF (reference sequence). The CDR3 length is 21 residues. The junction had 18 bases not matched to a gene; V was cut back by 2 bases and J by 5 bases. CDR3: CATSRITGRDRGRGGTGELFF. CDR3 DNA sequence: TGTGCCACCAGCAGAATAACGGGTAGGGACAGGGGGCGTGGTGGTACCGGGGAGCTGTTTTTT.

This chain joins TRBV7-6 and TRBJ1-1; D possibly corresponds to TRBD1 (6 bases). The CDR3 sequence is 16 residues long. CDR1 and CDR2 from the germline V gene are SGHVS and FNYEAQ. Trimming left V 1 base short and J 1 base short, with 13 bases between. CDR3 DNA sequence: TGTGCCAGCAGCTTAGGAGCGGGGGCAAGGAACACTGAAGCTTTCTTT. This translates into CASSLGAGARNTEAFF.

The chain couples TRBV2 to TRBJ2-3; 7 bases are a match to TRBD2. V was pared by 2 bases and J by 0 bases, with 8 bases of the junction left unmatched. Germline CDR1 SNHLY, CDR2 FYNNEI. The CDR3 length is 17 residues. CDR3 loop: CASSEYSGSGSTDTQYF. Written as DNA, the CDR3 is TGTGCCAGCAGTGAATATTCCGGTAGCGGGAGCACAGATACGCAGTATTTT.

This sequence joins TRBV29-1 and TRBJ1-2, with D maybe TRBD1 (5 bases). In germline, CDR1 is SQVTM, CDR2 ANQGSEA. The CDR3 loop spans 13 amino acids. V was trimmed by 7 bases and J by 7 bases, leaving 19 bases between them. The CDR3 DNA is TGCAGCGGGGGGGACTCACAGCTCGGTGGCTACACCTTC. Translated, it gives CSGGDSQLGGYTF.

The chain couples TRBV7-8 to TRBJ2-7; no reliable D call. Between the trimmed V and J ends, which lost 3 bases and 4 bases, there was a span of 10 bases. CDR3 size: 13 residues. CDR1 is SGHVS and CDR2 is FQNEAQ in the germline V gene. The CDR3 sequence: CASSLATTYEQYF. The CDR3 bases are TGTGCCAGCAGCTTGGCGACAACTTACGAGCAGTACTTC.